One and the same sample provided the 2 T cell receptor beta chains below, sequenced in a study of blood T cell repertoires in COVID-19. Only in-frame clones appear in the TCRdb table, and some are missing; sequencing was by immunoSEQ multiplex PCR. The sample holds roughly 200,000 clones; 75% to 85% are singletons and the top ten take roughly 1.3%. The sequenced sample consisted of peripheral blood. These receptor sequences come from a woman in her thirties with COVID-19, enrolled during active disease.

The V gene is TRBV27, the J gene TRBJ2-1; 9 bases match TRBD1. The CDR3 has 15 residues. V trimming: 7 bases; J trimming: 5 bases; junction bases outside the gene matches: 9. Germline lookup yields CDR1 MNHEY and CDR2 SMNVEV (reference sequence). The CDR3 DNA reads TGTGCCAGCAAAACTCCGGGACAGGGCCACAATGAGCAGTTCTTC. Amino acids: CASKTPGQGHNEQFF.

This clone was seen a handful of times. The gene calls are TRBV11-2 and TRBJ1-5, with D possibly being TRBD1 (5 bases). This CDR3 has 15 amino acids. CDR1 is SGHAT and CDR2 is FQNNGV in the germline V gene. Trimming pared 3 bases from V and 4 bases from J, leaving 13 bases between. For the CDR3, the DNA is TGTGCCAGCAGCTTGGAGGGGAGGACAAATCAGCCCCAGCATTTT. It specifies CASSLEGRTNQPQHF.